The 32 T cell receptor beta chains below all came from one sample that was sequenced in a study of spatial heterogeneity in lung cancer. Time point given: sample taken at primary tumor resection. No cell sorting; template was whole RNA from tumor, lung tissue or PBMC. Via MiXCR, TCRdb re-called the 5' RACE reads, giving one row per CDR3 protein. The repertoire holds tens of thousands of distinct CDR3 sequences, 13% seen once, with under 7.5% in the top ten. This specimen was PBMCs, taken at surgery. The receptors were gathered from a male donor with early-stage non-small cell lung cancer.

The chain joins TRBV7-7 to TRBJ1-3; 9 bases are a match to TRBD1. CDR1 and CDR2 from the germline V gene are SSHAT and FNYEAQ (reference sequence). V dropped 5 bases and J dropped 3; count of bases not matched to a gene: 5. CDR3 size: 15 residues. The CDR3 loop reads CASSQGQGFGNTIYF. Written as DNA, the CDR3 is TGTGCCAGCAGCCAGGGACAGGGATTTGGAAACACCATATATTTT.

This clonotype was recorded a few times. The CDR3 sequence is CSASWGIDTEAFF. The DNA for the CDR3 is TGCAGCGCGTCATGGGGGATAGACACTGAAGCTTTCTTT. J is TRBJ1-1 and V is TRBV29-1, with a weak D call TRBD1 (5 bases). Germline loops: CDR1 SQVTM, CDR2 ANQGSEA. V shed 7 bases and J shed 3 bases, with 15 bases lying between them. This CDR3 region has 13 residues.

This clonotype has at least ten counts. The rearrangement uses TRBV5-4 and TRBJ1-1; 9 bases match TRBD1. The CDR3 extends over 15 amino acids. V lost 4 bases, J lost 3 bases, and 7 bases stayed unmatched. CDR1 is SGHNT and CDR2 is YYREEE in the germline V gene (reference sequence). CDR3 sequence (DNA): TGTGCCAGCAGCCCGCCGGGACAGGGATACACTGAAGCTTTCTTT. Amino acids: CASSPPGQGYTEAFF.

This clonotype has ten or more counts. The chain links TRBV6-2 or TRBV6-3 to TRBJ1-5; 7 positions match TRBD1. The length of the CDR3 is 19 residues. Looked up from germline, CDR1 is MNHEY and CDR2 is SVGEGT. The ends lost 5 bases at V and 2 bases at J; junction bases unmatched: 18. CDR3 region: CASSPTRAVGTAGNQPQHF. The CDR3 region has the DNA TGTGCCAGCAGTCCTACCCGGGCGGTCGGGACAGCCGGCAATCAGCCCCAGCATTTT.

V usage is TRBV15 and J usage is TRBJ2-3; D perhaps matches TRBD1 (6 bases). Trimming stripped 8 bases from V and 1 base from J, with 13 bases between. CDR3 size: 14 residues. Germline V gene data show CDR1 as LNHNV and CDR2 as YYDKDF (reference sequence). The CDR3 sequence is CATRGDIGTDTQYF. The DNA for the CDR3 is TGTGCCACCCGAGGGGACATAGGCACAGATACGCAGTATTTT.

This clonotype was detected only a few times. The chain combines TRBV6-5 with TRBJ2-5, with D unclear. The CDR3 contains 15 residues. The germline V gene has CDR1 MNHEY and CDR2 SVGAGI. With 0 bases removed from V and 5 bases from J, the gap between germline ends came to 13 bases. CDR3 nucleotide sequence: TGTGCCAGCAGTTACTCCGCCCTCAAGCGCGAGACCCAGTACTTC. The encoded protein is CASSYSALKRETQYF.

The rearrangement uses TRBV29-1 and TRBJ1-1; D perhaps matches TRBD1 (6 bases). CDR3 size: 14 residues. The V gene's germline CDR1 is SQVTM and CDR2 ANQGSEA. V was cut by 1 base and J by 4 bases, with 13 bases left in between. The CDR3 region is CSVEVTGQVTEAFF. The CDR3 DNA follows: TGCAGCGTTGAAGTTACAGGGCAAGTCACTGAAGCTTTCTTT.

There are a few counts of this clonotype. The rearrangement joins TRBV9 to TRBJ2-5; 10 bases match TRBD2. This CDR3 is 16 amino acids long. J lost 4 bases, V lost 3 bases, and 9 bases had no gene match. Germline CDR1 SGDLS, CDR2 YYNGEE. The CDR3 is CASSANSGRARETQYF. The CDR3 nucleotides are TGTGCCAGCAGCGCAAACAGCGGGAGGGCCAGAGAGACCCAGTACTTC.

The chain uses TRBV9 and TRBJ2-7, with TRBD2 as a possible D gene (6 bases). CDR3 length: 14 residues. The V end was cut by 0 bases, the J end by 4 bases, with 11 bases between. CDR1 is SGDLS, CDR2 YYNGEE, per germline. The CDR3 loop is CASSVGVEGYEQYF. CDR3 nucleotides: TGTGCCAGCAGCGTAGGGGTGGAGGGGTACGAGCAGTACTTC.

This clonotype was recorded many times. The chain employs TRBV11-3 and TRBJ2-1, with TRBD2 identical over 8 bases. The germline V gene encodes CDR1 SGHNT and CDR2 YENEEA. This CDR3 region has 16 residues. With 4 bases clipped from V and 3 bases from J, the junction kept 8 bases outside the gene matches. DNA of the CDR3: TGTGCCAGCAGCTCCCCCGGGAGGGTTGGCTACAATGAGCAGTTCTTC. Protein: CASSSPGRVGYNEQFF.

Only a few counts were recorded for this clonotype. The rearrangement joins TRBV2 to TRBJ2-1; 9 positions match TRBD1. CDR1 and CDR2 (germline): SNHLY, FYNNEI. With 6 bases clipped from V and 8 bases from J, the junction kept 8 bases outside the gene matches. The CDR3 spans 14 residues. Here the CDR3 reads CASRRTGVLDEQFF. Written as DNA, the CDR3 is TGTGCCAGCAGAAGGACAGGGGTTTTGGATGAGCAGTTCTTC. The full variable domain, with the rest looked up from reference TRBV2 and TRBJ2-1, is EPEVTQTPSHQVTQMGQEVILRCVPISNHLYFYWYRQILGQKVEFLVSFYNNEISEKSEIFDDQFSVERPDGSNFTLKIRSTKLEDSAMYFCASRRTGVLDEQFFGPGTRLTVL.

This clonotype has just a few counts. J is TRBJ1-1 and V is TRBV20-1; D is perhaps TRBD1 (5 bases). Germline V lookup: CDR1 DFQATT, CDR2 SNEGSKA (reference sequence). With 6 bases removed from V and 2 bases from J, the gap between germline ends came to 19 bases. The CDR3 consists of 15 residues. The CDR3 reads CSAEDRVRGNTEAFF. In nucleotides, the CDR3 is TGCAGTGCCGAAGATAGAGTTAGGGGAAACACTGAAGCTTTCTTT.

This clonotype has ten or more counts. This chain connects TRBV5-6 to TRBJ2-1; no reliable D call. V shed 2 bases and J shed 7 bases, with 4 bases lying between them. The V gene's germline CDR1 is SGHDT and CDR2 YYEEEE. This CDR3 region has 11 residues. The CDR3 region has the DNA TGTGCCAGCAGCTTTGATAATGAGCAGTTCTTC. The encoded protein is CASSFDNEQFF.

The V call is TRBV30, the J call TRBJ1-1; no clear D gene. The germline CDR1 and CDR2 sequences are GTSNPN and SVGIG (reference sequence). Trimming took off 2 bases at V and 5 bases at J, with 12 bases between the two ends. This CDR3 has 13 residues. Here the CDR3 reads CAWSRGWETEAFF. The CDR3 DNA is TGTGCCTGGAGTCGCGGCTGGGAGACTGAAGCTTTCTTT.

CDR3: CASSYPLAGGNEQFF. CDR3 coding DNA: TGTGCCAGCAGTTACCCCCTAGCGGGAGGCAATGAGCAGTTCTTC. The rearrangement links TRBV6-6 to TRBJ2-1; 11 nucleotides align to TRBD2. The CDR3 runs to 15 residues. J gave up 6 bases and V 2 bases, and 3 bases lay outside the gene matches. Germline CDR1 and CDR2: MNHNY and SVGAGI (reference sequence).

This clonotype was observed at least ten times. The J gene is TRBJ2-3, the V gene TRBV7-9, with TRBD1 matching over 10 bases. The germline V gene encodes CDR1 SEHNR and CDR2 FQNEAQ (reference sequence). Unmatched junction bases numbered 6, after V lost 0 bases and J lost 6 bases. The length of the CDR3 is 16 residues. The CDR3 loop reads CASSLASTGGADTQYF. CDR3 coding DNA: TGTGCCAGCAGCTTAGCTTCGACAGGGGGCGCGGATACGCAGTATTTT. The complete variable domain, with remaining parts taken from reference TRBV7-9 and TRBJ2-3, reads DTGVSQNPRHKITKRGQNVTFRCDPISEHNRLYWYRQTLGQGPEFLTYFQNEAQLEKSRLLSDRFSAERPKGSFSTLEIQRTEQGDSAMYLCASSLASTGGADTQYFGPGTRLTVL.

CDR3 sequence (DNA): TGTGCCAGCAGCTTAGTCGGACAAGGAAAAACTGAAGCTTTCTTT. The encoded protein is CASSLVGQGKTEAFF. The V and J genes are TRBV7-2 and TRBJ1-1; maybe TRBD1 (5 bases). Germline-derived CDR1 and CDR2 are SGHTA and FQGNSA. The V gene lost 1 base and the J gene lost 5 bases, with 14 bases spanning the gap. This CDR3 region has 15 residues.

This clonotype was counted many times. This chain links TRBV24-1 with TRBJ2-7; perhaps TRBD2 as D (6 bases). The V gene lost 4 bases and the J gene lost 1 base, with 7 bases spanning the gap. CDR1 KGHDR and CDR2 SFDVKD come from the germline V gene. CDR3 length: 13 amino acids. CDR3 protein: CATSERGSYEQYF. The DNA for the CDR3 is TGTGCCACCAGTGAACGGGGGTCCTACGAGCAGTACTTC.

J is TRBJ2-7 and V is TRBV29-1; D might be TRBD2 (7 bases). The V end was cut by 5 bases, the J end by 4 bases, with 15 bases between. The CDR3 loop spans 13 amino acids. Per the germline V gene, CDR1 is SQVTM and CDR2 is ANQGSEA. CDR3 nucleotides: TGCAGCGTTTCCAGGGGAGGGGAGTACGAGCAGTACTTC. Translating it yields CSVSRGGEYEQYF.

This clonotype was seen a few times. The CDR3 spells CASRGTVDDQPQHF. CDR3 sequence (DNA): TGTGCCAGCAGGGGGACAGTAGATGATCAGCCCCAGCATTTT. The chain is built from TRBV12-3 or TRBV12-4 and TRBJ1-5, with TRBD1 matching 7 bases. The CDR3 covers 14 residues. J lost 5 bases, V lost 6 bases, and 7 bases had no gene match.

The genes are TRBV30 and TRBJ2-3; 16 bases line up with TRBD2. This CDR3 contains 15 residues. The germline gives CDR1 GTSNPN, CDR2 SVGIG (reference sequence). With V trimmed by 8 bases and J by 9 bases, 11 bases remained unmatched. CDR3 DNA: TGTGCCCGGGACCCGGGACTAGCGGGAGGGTTCACGCAGTATTTT. This gives the protein CARDPGLAGGFTQYF.

This clonotype turned up a few times. This rearrangement joins TRBV18 to TRBJ2-5; TRBD1 matches 9 bases. This CDR3 is built from 16 residues. The V gene's germline CDR1 is KGHSH and CDR2 LQKENI. With 2 bases clipped from V and 6 bases from J, the junction kept 10 bases outside the gene matches. This CDR3 reads CASSPKRDRDGKTQYF. CDR3 nucleotides: TGTGCCAGCTCACCAAAACGGGACAGGGATGGAAAGACCCAGTACTTC.

This clonotype has ten or more counts. The chain recombines TRBV4-1 with TRBJ2-1; weak D call: TRBD1 (5 bases). V lost 2 bases and J 8 bases, leaving 19 bases between the germline ends. Germline V CDR1 and CDR2: MGHRA, YSYEKL. The CDR3 length is 16 residues. Here the CDR3 DNA reads TGCGCCAGCAGCCAATTCCCCCAGATAGGGGCGGATGAGCAGTTCTTC. This encodes CASSQFPQIGADEQFF.

This clonotype was detected only a few times. The chain has TRBV6-6 and TRBJ1-5; TRBD1 might be the D (6 bases). V lost 2 bases and J lost 3, with 8 bases in between. CDR1 is MNHNY and CDR2 is SVGAGI in the germline V gene (reference sequence). CDR3 size: 14 residues. CDR3 amino acids: CASSYQGTNQPQHF. The CDR3 bases are TGTGCCAGCAGTTACCAGGGGACCAATCAGCCCCAGCATTTT.

The chain links TRBV19 to TRBJ1-1; D is unclear. Per germline, CDR1 LNHDA and CDR2 SQIVND (reference sequence). V was clipped by 3 bases and J by 2 bases, with 10 bases between them. This CDR3 has 14 amino acids. CDR3 in DNA: TGTGCCAGTAGTATCGGGAGGTCTAACACTGAAGCTTTCTTT. This codes for CASSIGRSNTEAFF.

This clonotype has ten or more counts. V usage is TRBV4-3 and J usage is TRBJ2-2; 7 bases agree with TRBD1. There are 15 residues in the CDR3. Per germline, CDR1 LGHNA and CDR2 YSLEER. J was trimmed by 4 bases and V by 1 base; bases with no gene match: 3. The CDR3 is CASSQVRGSTGELFF. In DNA form, the CDR3 reads TGCGCCAGCAGCCAAGTCAGGGGGAGCACCGGGGAGCTGTTTTTT.

The chain joins TRBV4-3 to TRBJ1-1; no firm D call. Trimming took off 3 bases at V and 0 bases at J, with 11 bases between the two ends. Germline-derived CDR1 and CDR2 are LGHNA and YSLEER. The CDR3 runs to 15 residues. CDR3: CASSQFEQLNTEAFF. The CDR3 bases are TGCGCCAGCAGCCAGTTTGAGCAGTTGAACACTGAAGCTTTCTTT.

The table lists this clonotype with a few counts. The rearrangement uses TRBV29-1 and TRBJ2-1; 7 nucleotides agree with TRBD2. Per the germline V gene, CDR1 is SQVTM and CDR2 is ANQGSEA. The CDR3 is 14 residues long. V was pared by 6 bases and J by 3 bases, with 8 bases of the junction left unmatched. The CDR3 DNA sequence: TGCAGCGTAGGCGGGGAGGGTGGCTACAATGAGCAGTTCTTC. It codes for CSVGGEGGYNEQFF.

The chain recombines TRBV4-3 with TRBJ2-6; TRBD1 aligns across 7 bases. There are 19 residues in the CDR3. With V trimmed by 1 base and J by 4 bases, 13 bases remained unmatched. Per the germline V gene, CDR1 is LGHNA and CDR2 is YSLEER. CDR3 sequence reads: CASSQGSGRGSTGANVLTF. The DNA for the CDR3 is TGCGCCAGCAGCCAAGGGTCGGGCAGGGGGTCGACCGGGGCCAACGTCCTGACTTTC.

The DNA for the CDR3 is TGCGCCAGCAGTGAGGGCCCCACAGCCGCCCTGTTTTTT. This translates into CASSEGPTAALFF. The chain carries TRBV10-2 and TRBJ1-4; D not certain. The CDR3 is 13 amino acids. V was trimmed by 2 bases and J by 14 bases, leaving 15 bases between them. Per germline, CDR1 WSHSY and CDR2 SAAADI.

This chain links TRBV25-1 with TRBJ1-4, with D possibly TRBD1 on 5 matching bases. The CDR3 sequence is 15 residues long. Germline V gene lookup returns CDR1 MGHDK and CDR2 SYGVNS. Trimming stripped 1 base from V and 3 bases from J, with 9 bases between. The DNA of the CDR3 is TGTGCCAGCAGTGAATTAGCAGGGTCTAATGAAAAACTGTTTTTT. Translation: CASSELAGSNEKLFF.

This clonotype appeared many times. V and J are TRBV30 and TRBJ1-5; D remains unclear. The ends were cut back, 2 bases at V and 5 bases at J, with 13 bases in the middle. The CDR3 extends over 14 amino acids. Germline lookup yields CDR1 GTSNPN and CDR2 SVGIG (reference sequence). The CDR3 spells CAWSLGRGHQPQHF. In DNA, the CDR3 is TGTGCCTGGAGTCTCGGGCGGGGTCATCAGCCCCAGCATTTT.